This T cell receptor beta chain stems from a study of T cell repertoires in cytomegalovirus infection. Study-level information: In the study, CMV epitopes included recently identified HLA-C-restricted and well-studied HLA-B-restricted ones. Through public TCR beta signatures, both CMV infection and matching HLA type were indicated.

Whole-study results and caveats: Of the TCR beta families, the public ones yielded a cumulative frequency that identified carriers of CMV plus the relevant HLA.

Many counts were recorded for this clonotype. The antigen is unknown. Looked up from germline, CDR1 is SGHTA and CDR2 is FQGTGA. The ends lost 5 bases at V and 3 bases at J; junction bases unmatched: 6. The CDR3 is made up of 16 amino acids. TCRdb reanalysed the reads using MiXCR and keeps one entry per CDR3 protein. The table includes about 830,000 distinct CDR3 sequences, less than 35% detected once. The chain joins TRBV7-3 to TRBJ2-1; 11 bases fit TRBD2. The sample was cultured CD8+ T cells from PBMCs, taken from culture after CMV antigen stimulation. This receptor was obtained from a human donor in good health (CMV status not recorded). Some clones in this sample may be carry-over from other donors' samples. In nucleotides, the CDR3 is TGTGCCAGCAGCGCCTCTAGCGGGGGGCTCTACAATGAGCAGTTCTTC. Translating it yields CASSASSGGLYNEQFF.